This T cell receptor (beta chain) was identified in a study of blood T cell repertoires in COVID-19. Clones were read by immunoSEQ multiplex PCR, and TCRdb kept only the in-frame ones, dropping some. The sample consists of roughly 72,000 clones, roughly 87% of them appearing once. Trimming left V 1 base short and J 4 bases short, with 11 bases between. The CDR3 runs 14 residues. The germline V gene encodes CDR1 SGHRS and CDR2 YFSETQ. The chain joins TRBV5-1 to TRBJ1-1; D might be TRBD1 (6 bases). Sequenced material: peripheral blood. The source of this sequence is a woman aged 80 or over with acute or convalescent COVID-19. CDR3 in amino acids: CASSLYRGSTEAFF. The CDR3 coding sequence is TGCGCCAGCAGCTTGTATAGGGGGAGCACTGAAGCTTTCTTT.